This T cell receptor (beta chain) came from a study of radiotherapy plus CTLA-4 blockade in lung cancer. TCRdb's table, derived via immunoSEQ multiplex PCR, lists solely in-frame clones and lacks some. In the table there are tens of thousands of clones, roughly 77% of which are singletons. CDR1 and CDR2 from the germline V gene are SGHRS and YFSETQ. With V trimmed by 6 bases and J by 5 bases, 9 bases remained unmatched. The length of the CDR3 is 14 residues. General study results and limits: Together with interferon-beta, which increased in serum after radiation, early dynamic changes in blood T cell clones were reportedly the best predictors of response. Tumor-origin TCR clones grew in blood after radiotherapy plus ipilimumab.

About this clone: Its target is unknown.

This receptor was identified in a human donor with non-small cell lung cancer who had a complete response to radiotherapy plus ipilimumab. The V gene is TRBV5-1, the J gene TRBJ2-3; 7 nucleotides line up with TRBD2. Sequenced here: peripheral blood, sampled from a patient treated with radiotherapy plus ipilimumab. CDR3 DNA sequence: TGCGCCAGCAATAGGGGCGGGAGAGGAGATACGCAGTATTTT. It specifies CASNRGGRGDTQYF.